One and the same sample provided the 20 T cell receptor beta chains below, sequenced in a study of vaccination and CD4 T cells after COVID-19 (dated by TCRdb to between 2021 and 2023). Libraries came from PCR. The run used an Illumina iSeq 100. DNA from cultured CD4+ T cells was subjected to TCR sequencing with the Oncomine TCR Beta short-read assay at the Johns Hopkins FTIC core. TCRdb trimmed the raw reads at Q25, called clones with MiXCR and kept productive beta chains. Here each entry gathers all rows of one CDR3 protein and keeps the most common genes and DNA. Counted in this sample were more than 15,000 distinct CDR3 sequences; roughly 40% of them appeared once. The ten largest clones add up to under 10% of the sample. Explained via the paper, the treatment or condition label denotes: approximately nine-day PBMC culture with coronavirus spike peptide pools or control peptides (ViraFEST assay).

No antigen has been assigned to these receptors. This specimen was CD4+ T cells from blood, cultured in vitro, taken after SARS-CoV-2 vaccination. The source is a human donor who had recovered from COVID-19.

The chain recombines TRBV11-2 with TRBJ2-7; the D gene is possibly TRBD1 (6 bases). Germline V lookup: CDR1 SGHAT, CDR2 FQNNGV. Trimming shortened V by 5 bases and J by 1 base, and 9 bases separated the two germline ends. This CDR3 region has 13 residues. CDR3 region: CASSPTGSYEQYF. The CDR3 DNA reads TGTGCCAGCAGCCCGACAGGATCCTACGAGCAGTACTTC.

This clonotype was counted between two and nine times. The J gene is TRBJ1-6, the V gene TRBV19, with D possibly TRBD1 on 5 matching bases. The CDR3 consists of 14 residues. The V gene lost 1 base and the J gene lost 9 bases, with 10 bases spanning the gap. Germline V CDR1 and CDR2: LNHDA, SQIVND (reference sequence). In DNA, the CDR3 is TGTGCCAGTAGTATAGGGCCAGGGCGTTCACCCCTCCACTTT. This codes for CASSIGPGRSPLHF.

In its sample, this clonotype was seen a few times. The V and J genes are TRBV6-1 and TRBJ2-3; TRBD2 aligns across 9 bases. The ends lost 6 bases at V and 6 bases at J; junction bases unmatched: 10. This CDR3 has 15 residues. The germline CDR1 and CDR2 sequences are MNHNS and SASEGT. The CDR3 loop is CASRGARTSVDTQYF. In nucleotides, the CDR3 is TGTGCCAGCAGGGGGGCACGGACTAGCGTGGATACGCAGTATTTT.

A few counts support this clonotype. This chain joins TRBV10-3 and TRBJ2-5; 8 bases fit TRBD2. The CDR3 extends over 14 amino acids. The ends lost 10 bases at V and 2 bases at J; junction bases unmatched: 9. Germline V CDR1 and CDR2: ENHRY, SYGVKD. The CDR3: CATGGGSLQETQYF. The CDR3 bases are TGTGCCACGGGCGGGGGGAGTCTACAAGAGACCCAGTACTTC.

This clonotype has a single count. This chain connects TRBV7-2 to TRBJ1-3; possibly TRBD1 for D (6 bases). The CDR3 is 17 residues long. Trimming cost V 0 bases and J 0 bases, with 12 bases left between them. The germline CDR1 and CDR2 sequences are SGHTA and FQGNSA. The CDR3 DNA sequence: TGTGCCAGCAGCTTAGCGTCGGGGGCGAGCTCTGGAAACACCATATATTTT. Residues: CASSLASGASSGNTIYF.

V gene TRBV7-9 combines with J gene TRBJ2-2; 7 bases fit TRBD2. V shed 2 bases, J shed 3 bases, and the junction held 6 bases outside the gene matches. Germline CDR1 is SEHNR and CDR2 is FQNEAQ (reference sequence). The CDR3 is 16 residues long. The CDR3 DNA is TGTGCCAGCAGCTTATGGGCGGGAGTTGACACCGGGGAGCTGTTTTTT. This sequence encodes CASSLWAGVDTGELFF.

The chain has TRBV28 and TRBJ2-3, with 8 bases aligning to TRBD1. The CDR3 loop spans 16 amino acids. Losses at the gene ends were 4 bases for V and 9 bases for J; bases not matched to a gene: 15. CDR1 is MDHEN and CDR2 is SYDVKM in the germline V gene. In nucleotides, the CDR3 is TGTGCCAGCAGTTCCCGGGACAGGCCTCACGCGGGGACGCAGTATTTT. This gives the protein CASSSRDRPHAGTQYF.

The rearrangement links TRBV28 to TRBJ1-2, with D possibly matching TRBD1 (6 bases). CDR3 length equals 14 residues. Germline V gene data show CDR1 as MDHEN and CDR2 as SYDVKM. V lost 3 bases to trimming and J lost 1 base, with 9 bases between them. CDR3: CASSLGQFNYGYTF. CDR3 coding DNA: TGTGCCAGCAGTTTGGGACAATTTAACTATGGCTACACCTTC.

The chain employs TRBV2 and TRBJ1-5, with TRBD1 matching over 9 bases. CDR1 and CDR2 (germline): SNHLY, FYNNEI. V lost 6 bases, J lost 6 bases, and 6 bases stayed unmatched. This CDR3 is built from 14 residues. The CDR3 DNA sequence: TGTGCCAGCAGCAGGGGACAGGGAGGTCAGCCCCAGCATTTT. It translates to CASSRGQGGQPQHF.

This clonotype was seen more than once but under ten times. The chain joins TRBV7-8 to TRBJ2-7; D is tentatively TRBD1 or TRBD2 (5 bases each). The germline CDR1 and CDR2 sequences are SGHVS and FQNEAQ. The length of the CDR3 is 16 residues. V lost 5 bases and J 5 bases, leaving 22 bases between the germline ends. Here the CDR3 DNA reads TGTGCCAGCAGCAAACGATATTCCGGGGCTGGGGACGAGCAGTACTTC. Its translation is CASSKRYSGAGDEQYF.

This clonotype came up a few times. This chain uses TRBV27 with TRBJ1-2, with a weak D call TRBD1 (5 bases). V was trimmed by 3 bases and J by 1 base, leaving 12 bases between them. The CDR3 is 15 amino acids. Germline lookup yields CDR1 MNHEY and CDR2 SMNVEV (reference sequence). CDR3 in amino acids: CASSFGGRVNYGYTF. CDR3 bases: TGTGCCAGCAGTTTCGGCGGCAGGGTTAACTATGGCTACACCTTC.

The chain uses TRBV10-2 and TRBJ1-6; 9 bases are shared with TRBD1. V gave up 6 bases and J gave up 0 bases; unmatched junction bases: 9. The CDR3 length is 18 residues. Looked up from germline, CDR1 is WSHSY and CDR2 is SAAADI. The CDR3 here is CASSARTGDSSYNSPLHF. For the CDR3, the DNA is TGCGCCAGCAGCGCCCGGACAGGGGATTCCTCCTATAATTCACCCCTCCACTTT.

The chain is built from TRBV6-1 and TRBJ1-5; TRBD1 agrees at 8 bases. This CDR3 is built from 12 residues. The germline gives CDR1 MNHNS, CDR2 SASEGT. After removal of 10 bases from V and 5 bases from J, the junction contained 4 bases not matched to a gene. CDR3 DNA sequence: TGTGCCACCTCAGGGGGCTATCAGCCCCAGCATTTT. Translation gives CATSGGYQPQHF.

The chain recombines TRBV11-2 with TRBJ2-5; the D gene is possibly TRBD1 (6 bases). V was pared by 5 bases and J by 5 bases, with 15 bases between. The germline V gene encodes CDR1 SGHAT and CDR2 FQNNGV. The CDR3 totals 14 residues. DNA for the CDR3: TGTGCCAGCAGCCTAGGGACACAACGGGAGACCCAGTACTTC. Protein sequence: CASSLGTQRETQYF.

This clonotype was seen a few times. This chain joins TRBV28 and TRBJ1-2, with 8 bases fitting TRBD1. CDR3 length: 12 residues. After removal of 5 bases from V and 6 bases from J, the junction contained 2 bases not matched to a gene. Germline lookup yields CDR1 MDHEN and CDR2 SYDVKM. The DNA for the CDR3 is TGTGCCAGCAGTCTCAGGGGGCATGGCTACACCTTC. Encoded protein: CASSLRGHGYTF.

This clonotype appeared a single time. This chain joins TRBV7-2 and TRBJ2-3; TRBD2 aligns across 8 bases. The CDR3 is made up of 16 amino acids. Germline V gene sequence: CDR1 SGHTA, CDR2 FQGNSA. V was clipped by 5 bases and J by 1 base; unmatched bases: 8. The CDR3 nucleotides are TGTGCCAGCAGCCCCCGAGCGGGGGCCGGCACAGATACGCAGTATTTT. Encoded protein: CASSPRAGAGTDTQYF.

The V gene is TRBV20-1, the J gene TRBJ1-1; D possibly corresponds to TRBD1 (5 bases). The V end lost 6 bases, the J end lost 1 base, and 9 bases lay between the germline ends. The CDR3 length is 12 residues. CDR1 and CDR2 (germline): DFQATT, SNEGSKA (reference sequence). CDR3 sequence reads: CSADDRNTEAFF. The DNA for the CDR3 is TGCAGTGCGGACGACAGGAACACTGAAGCTTTCTTT.

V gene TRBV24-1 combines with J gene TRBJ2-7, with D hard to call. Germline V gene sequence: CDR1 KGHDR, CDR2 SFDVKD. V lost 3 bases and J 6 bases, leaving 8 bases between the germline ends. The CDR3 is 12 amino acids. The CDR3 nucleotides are TGTGCCACCAGTGATCCCTTATCCGAGCAGTACTTC. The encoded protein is CATSDPLSEQYF.

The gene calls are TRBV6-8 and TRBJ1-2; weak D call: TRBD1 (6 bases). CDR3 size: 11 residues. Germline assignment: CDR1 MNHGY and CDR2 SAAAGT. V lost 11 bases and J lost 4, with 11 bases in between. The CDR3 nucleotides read TGTGCCGGGCACAGGGCCTATGGCTACACCTTC. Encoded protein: CAGHRAYGYTF.

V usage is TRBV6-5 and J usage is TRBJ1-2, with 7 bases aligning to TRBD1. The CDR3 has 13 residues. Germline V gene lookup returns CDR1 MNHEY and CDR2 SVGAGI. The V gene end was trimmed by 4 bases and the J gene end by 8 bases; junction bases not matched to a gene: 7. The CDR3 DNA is TGTGCCAGCAGTTGGGACAGCGGGCGAGGCTACACCTTC. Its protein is CASSWDSGRGYTF.